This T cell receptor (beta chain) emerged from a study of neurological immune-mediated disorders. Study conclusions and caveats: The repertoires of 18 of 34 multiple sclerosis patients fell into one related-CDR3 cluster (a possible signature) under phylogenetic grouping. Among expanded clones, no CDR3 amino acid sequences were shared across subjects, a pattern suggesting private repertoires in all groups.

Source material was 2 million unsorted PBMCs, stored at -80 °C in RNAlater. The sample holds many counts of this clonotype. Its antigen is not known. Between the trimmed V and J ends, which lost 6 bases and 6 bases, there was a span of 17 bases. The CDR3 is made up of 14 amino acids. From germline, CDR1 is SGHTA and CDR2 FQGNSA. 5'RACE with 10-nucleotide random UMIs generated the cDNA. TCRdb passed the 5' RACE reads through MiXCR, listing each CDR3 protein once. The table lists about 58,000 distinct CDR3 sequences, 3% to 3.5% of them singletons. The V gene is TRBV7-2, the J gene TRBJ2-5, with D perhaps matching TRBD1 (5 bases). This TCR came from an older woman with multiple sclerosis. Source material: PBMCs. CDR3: CASSRDPQVQTQYF. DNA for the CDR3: TGTGCCAGCAGTAGAGACCCACAGGTTCAGACCCAGTACTTC.